One TCR beta chain is described in this entry. As yet, its antigen is unknown. Between the trimmed V and J ends, which lost 1 base and 5 bases, there was a span of 23 bases. The CDR3 is 18 residues long. Germline CDR1 SGHNT, CDR2 YENEEA. Treatment described: roughly 10-day PBMC culture with coronavirus spike peptide pools or control peptides (ViraFEST assay). This sample was taken from a study of vaccination and CD4 T cells after COVID-19. Across the whole study: Cells were stimulated with overlapping spike peptides from SARS-CoV-2, HCoV-NL63, HCoV-OC43 and HCoV-229E. Points from the study as a whole: The study found median SARS-CoV-2-reactive clonotypes rising from roughly 21 to 40, not significantly. Convalescent patients' clones that were vaccine-specific were spike mono-reactive in 304 of 307 cases.

Sequencing of the DNA from cultured CD4+ T cells was carried out with the Oncomine TCR Beta short-read assay. It was cultured CD4+ T cells from which genomic DNA was extracted. MiXCR, run by TCRdb on the PCR reads, gives a single entry per CDR3 protein. The sample records about 7,600 distinct CDR3 sequences, about 59% being singletons. This chain links TRBV11-3 with TRBJ2-5; possible D gene TRBD2, 6 bases. Sequences were derived from cultured CD4+ T cells from blood, sampled after SARS-CoV-2 vaccination. The clonotype originates from a human donor with COVID-19. The DNA for the CDR3 is TGTGCCAGCAGCTTAGGTCTGCTAGCGCAGGGTATTGGGGAGACCCAGTACTTC. Protein: CASSLGLLAQGIGETQYF.